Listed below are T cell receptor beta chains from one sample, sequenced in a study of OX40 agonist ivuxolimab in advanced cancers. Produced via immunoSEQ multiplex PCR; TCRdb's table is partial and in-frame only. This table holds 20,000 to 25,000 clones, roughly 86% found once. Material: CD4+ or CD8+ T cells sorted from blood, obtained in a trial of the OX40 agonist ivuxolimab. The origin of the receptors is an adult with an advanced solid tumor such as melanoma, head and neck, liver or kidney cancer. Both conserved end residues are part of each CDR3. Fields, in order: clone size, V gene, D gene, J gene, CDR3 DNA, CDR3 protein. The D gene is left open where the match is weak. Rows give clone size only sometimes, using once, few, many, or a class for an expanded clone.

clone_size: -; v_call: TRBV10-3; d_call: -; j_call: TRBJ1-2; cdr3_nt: TGTGCCATCAGTCAACACGGGTACGGGTCCGTCAGCTACACCTTC; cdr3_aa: CAISQHGYGSVSYTF
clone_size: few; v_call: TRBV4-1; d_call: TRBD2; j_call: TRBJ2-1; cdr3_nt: TGCGCCAGCAGCCTACAGCTAGCGGGGGGGCTCGTTGAGCAGTTCTTC; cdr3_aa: CASSLQLAGGLVEQFF
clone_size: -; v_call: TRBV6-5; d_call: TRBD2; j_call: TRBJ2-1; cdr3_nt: TGTGCCAGCATTTCCAGCGGGGGAGGCGAGCAGTTCTTC; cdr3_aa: CASISSGGGEQFF
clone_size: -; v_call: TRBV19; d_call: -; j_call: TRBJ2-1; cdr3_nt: TGTGCCAGTGGACAGGTGGGGGGGAATGAGCAGTTCTTC; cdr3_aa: CASGQVGGNEQFF
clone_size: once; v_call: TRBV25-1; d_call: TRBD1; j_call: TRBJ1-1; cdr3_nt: TGTGCCAGCAGTGGACCGGGACAGGGGGCGGAGGGGAACACTGAAGCTTTCTTT; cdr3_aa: CASSGPGQGAEGNTEAFF
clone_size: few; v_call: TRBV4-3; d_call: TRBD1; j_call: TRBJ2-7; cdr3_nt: TGCGCCAGCAGCCTTGAGAGACAGGGTCCCTACGAGCAGTACTTC; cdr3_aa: CASSLERQGPYEQYF
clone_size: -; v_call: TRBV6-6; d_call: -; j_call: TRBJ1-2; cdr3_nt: TGTGCCAGCATCCCGAACGAATTGAACTATGGCTACACCTTC; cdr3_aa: CASIPNELNYGYTF
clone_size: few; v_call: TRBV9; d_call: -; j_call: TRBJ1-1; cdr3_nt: TGTGCCAGCAGCGGGGGGGACACTGAAGCTTTCTTT; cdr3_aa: CASSGGDTEAFF
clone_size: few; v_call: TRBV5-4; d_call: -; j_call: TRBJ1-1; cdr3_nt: TGTGCCAGCAGCTTGGCCCCCGGACAGGAAGCTTTCTTT; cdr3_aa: CASSLAPGQEAFF
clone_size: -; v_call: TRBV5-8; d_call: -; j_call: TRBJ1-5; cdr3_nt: TGTGCCAGCAGCTTGGACGGAAGCAATCAGCCCCAGCATTTT; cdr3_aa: CASSLDGSNQPQHF
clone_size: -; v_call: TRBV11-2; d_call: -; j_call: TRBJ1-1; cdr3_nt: TGTGCCAGCAGCTTAGAAATAGGCATGAACACTGAAGCTTTCTTT; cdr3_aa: CASSLEIGMNTEAFF
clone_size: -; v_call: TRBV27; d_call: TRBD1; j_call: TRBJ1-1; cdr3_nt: TGTGCCAGCCGAAGACAGGGGGCCTCCACTGAAGCTTTCTTT; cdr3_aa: CASRRQGASTEAFF
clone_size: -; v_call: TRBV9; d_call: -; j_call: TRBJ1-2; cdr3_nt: TGTGCCAGCGGCGCAGAGTACTATGGCTACACCTTC; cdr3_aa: CASGAEYYGYTF
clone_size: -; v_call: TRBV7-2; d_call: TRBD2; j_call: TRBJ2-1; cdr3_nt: TGTGCCAGCAGCCTCCCCGGGACTAGCGTCGACAATGAGCAGTTCTTC; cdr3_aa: CASSLPGTSVDNEQFF
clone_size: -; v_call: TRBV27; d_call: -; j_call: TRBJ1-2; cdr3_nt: TGTGCCAGCAGTTTAGTTGGGGGCAGCTATGGCTACACCTTC; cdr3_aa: CASSLVGGSYGYTF
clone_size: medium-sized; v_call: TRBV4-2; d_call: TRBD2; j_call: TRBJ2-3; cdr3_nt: TGTGCCAGCAGCCAAGATCTAGCGGGGGGCACAGATACGCAGTATTTT; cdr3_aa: CASSQDLAGGTDTQYF
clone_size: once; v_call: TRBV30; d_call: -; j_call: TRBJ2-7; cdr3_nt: TGTGCCTGGACGCACGCGGGCATCTGGGGGTCGTACGAGCAGTACTTC; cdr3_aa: CAWTHAGIWGSYEQYF
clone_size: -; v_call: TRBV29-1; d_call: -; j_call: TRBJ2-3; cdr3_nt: TGCAGCGTTGAGATGAGTACAGAACCAGATACGCAGTATTTT; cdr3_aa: CSVEMSTEPDTQYF
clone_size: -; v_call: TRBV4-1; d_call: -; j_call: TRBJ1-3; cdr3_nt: TGCGCCAGCAGCCCACCAGGGTTCGGGGCTGGAAACACCATATATTTT; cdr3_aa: CASSPPGFGAGNTIYF
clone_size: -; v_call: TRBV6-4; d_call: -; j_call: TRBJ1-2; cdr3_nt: TGTGCCAGCAGCCCGACCCCGGACAGCCTAGCTAACTATGGCTACACCTTC; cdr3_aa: CASSPTPDSLANYGYTF
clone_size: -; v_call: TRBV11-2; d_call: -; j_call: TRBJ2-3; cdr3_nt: TGTGCCAGCAGCTTAGAGATCGTCACAGATACGCAGTATTTT; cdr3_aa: CASSLEIVTDTQYF
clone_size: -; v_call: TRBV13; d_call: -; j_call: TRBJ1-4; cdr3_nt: TGTGCCAGCAGCACCCGGTTGTCAACTAATGAAAAACTGTTTTTT; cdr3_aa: CASSTRLSTNEKLFF
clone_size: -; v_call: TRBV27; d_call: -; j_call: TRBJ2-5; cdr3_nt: TGTGCCAGCAGTTTAATCGGTGGGACCCAGTACTTC; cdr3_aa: CASSLIGGTQYF
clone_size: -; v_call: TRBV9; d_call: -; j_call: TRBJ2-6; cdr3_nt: TGTGCCAGCAGCGTAGGGGTAGGGTCTGGGGCCAACGTCCTGACTTTC; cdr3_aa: CASSVGVGSGANVLTF
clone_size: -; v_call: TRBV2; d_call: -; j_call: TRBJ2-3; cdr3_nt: TGTGCCAGCAGTGAGGCAACTAGCCCCACAGATACGCAGTATTTT; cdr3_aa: CASSEATSPTDTQYF
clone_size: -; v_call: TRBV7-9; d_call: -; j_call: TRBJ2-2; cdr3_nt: TGTGCCAGCAGCTTAAGGTTGGCAGGAATCGGCACCGGGGAGCTGTTTTTT; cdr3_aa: CASSLRLAGIGTGELFF
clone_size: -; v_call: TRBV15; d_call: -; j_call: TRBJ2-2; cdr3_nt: TGTGCCACCAGCAGAGCCCCGGACCTTTTCACGACCGGGGAGCTGTTTTTT; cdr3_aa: CATSRAPDLFTTGELFF
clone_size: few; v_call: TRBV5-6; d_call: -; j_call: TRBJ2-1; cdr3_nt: TGTGCCAGCAGCTTGGAAATGAATGAGCAGTTCTTC; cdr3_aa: CASSLEMNEQFF
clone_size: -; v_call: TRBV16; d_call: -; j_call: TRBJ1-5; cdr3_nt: TGTGCCAGCAGCCCGTGGGGGAATCAGCCCCAGCATTTT; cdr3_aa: CASSPWGNQPQHF
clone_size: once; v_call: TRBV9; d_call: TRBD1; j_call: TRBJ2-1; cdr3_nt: TGTGCCAGCAGCGGCCGACAGGGCTCCTACAATGAGCAGTTCTTC; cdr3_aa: CASSGRQGSYNEQFF
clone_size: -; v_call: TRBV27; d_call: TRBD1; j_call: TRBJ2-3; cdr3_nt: TGTGCCAGCAGCCATGGGGACAGGGGGCGAGATACGCAGTATTTT; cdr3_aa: CASSHGDRGRDTQYF
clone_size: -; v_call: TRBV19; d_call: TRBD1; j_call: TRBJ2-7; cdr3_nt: TGTGCCAGTAGTCCCGCCGGGACAGGGGACTACGAGCAGTACTTC; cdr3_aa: CASSPAGTGDYEQYF
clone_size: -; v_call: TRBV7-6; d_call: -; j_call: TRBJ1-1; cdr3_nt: TGTGCCAGCAGCGTAGGAATTGGGGTAAAAACTGAAGCTTTCTTT; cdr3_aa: CASSVGIGVKTEAFF
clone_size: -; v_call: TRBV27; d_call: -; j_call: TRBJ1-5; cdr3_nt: TGTGCCAGCAGTTTATTAGGAGGAAGTAGAAATCAGCCCCAGCATTTT; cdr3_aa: CASSLLGGSRNQPQHF
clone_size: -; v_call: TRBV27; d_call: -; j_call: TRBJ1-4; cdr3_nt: TGTGCCAGCAGTCAGGGTTATGATGAAAAACTGTTTTTT; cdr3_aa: CASSQGYDEKLFF
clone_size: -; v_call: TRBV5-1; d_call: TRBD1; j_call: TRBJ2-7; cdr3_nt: TGCGCCAGCAGCTTGGGACAGGGGGCTATCTACGAGCAGTACTTC; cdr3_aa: CASSLGQGAIYEQYF
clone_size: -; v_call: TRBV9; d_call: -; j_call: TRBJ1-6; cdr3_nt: TGTGCCAGCAGCGTCGGCAGCTCCTATAATTCACCCCTCCACTTT; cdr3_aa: CASSVGSSYNSPLHF
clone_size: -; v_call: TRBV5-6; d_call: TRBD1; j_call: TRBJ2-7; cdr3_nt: TGTGCCAGCAGCTTGGAACCCCTTGTGGGCAGGGGGTACGAGCAGTACTTC; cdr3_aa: CASSLEPLVGRGYEQYF
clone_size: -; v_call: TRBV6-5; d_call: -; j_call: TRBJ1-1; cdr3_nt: TGTGCCAGCAGTTACAGAGACACGGGCCCCGATTTCTTT; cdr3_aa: CASSYRDTGPDFF
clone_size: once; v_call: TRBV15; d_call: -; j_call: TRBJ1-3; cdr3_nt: TGTGCCACCAGCAGAGAGGGCGGGGGTACAGGCTCTGGAAACACCATATATTTT; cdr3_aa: CATSREGGGTGSGNTIYF
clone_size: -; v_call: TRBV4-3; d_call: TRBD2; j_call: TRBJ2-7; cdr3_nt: TGCGCCAGCAGCCAAGATCCCCCGGGACTAGGGCCCTACGAGCAGTACTTC; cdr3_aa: CASSQDPPGLGPYEQYF
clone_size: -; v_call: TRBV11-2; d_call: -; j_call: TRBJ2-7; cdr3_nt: TGTGCCAGCAGCTTGCACCACACCTCCTACGAGCAGTACTTC; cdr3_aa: CASSLHHTSYEQYF
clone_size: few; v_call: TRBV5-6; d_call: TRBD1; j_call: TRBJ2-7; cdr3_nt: TGTGCCAGCAGCCGGGGACAGTTGTACGAGCAGTACTTC; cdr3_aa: CASSRGQLYEQYF
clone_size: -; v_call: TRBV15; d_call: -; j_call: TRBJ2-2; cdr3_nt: TGTGCCACCAGCCCCGCCGAGAACACCGGGGAGCTGTTTTTT; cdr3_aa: CATSPAENTGELFF
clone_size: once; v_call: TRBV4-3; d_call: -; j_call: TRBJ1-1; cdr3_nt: TGCGCCAGCAGCTTGGTGCGGGGGAACACTGAAGCTTTCTTT; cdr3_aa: CASSLVRGNTEAFF
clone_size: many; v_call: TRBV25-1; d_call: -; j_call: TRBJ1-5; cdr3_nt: TGTGCCAGCAGTGAACAGGGGCCCGATCAGCCCCAGCATTTT; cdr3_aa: CASSEQGPDQPQHF
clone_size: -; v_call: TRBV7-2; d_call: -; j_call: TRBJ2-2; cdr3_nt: TGTGCCAGCACTGTGGTTGGGGTTGGGTTTGACACCGGGGAGCTGTTTTTT; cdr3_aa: CASTVVGVGFDTGELFF
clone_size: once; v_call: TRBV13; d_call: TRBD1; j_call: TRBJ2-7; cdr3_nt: TGTGCCAGCAGCCCCGCCCGGGACAGTCCAAGGGAGCAGTACTTC; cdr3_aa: CASSPARDSPREQYF
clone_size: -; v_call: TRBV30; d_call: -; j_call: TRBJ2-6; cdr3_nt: TGTGCCTCGATTCAAAGAGGCGTCCTGACTTTC; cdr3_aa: CASIQRGVLTF
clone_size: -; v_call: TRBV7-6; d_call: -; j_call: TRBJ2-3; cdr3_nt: TGTGCCAGCAGCCCTCCCTCGGGGGATACGCAGTATTTT; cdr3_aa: CASSPPSGDTQYF
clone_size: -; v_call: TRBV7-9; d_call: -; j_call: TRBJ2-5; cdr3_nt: TGTGCCAGCCTAGATATGTCGACCCAGTACTTC; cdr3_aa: CASLDMSTQYF
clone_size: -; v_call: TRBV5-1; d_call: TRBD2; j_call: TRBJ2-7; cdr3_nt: TGCGCCAGCAGCTTGATAACTAGCGGCAACTACGAGCAGTACTTC; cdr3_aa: CASSLITSGNYEQYF
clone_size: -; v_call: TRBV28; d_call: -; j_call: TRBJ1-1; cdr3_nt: TGTGCCAGCAGTTTAGGGGTTTACGCTGAAGCTTTCTTT; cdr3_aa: CASSLGVYAEAFF
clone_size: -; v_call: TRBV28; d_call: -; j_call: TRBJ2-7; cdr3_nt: TGTGCCACCCATTTCACAGGCCCAATCTACGAGCAGTACTTC; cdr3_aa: CATHFTGPIYEQYF
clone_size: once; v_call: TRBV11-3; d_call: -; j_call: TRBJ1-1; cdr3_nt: TGTGCCAGCAGCTCTAGGGGCCCGTACACTGAAGCTTTCTTT; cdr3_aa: CASSSRGPYTEAFF
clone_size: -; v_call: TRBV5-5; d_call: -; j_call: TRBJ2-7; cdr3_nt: TGTGCCGGGGGGACGGAGGCTTATACCGCAGCGGAGTACTTC; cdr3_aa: CAGGTEAYTAAEYF
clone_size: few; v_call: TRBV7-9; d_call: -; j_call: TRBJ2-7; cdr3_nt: TGTGCCAGCAGCTCGGACGCTTACTACGAGCAGTACTTC; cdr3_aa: CASSSDAYYEQYF
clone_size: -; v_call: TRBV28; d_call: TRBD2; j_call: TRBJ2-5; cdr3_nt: TGTGCCAGCAGCCAGGGGAGCGGGGGGGCCGGAGAGACCCAGTACTTC; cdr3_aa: CASSQGSGGAGETQYF